The 2 T cell receptor beta chains given below trace back to one sample, sequenced in a study of long-term antiretroviral therapy in people with HIV. The authors ran the immunoSEQ assay, v3.0, at survey level. Profiled with immunoSEQ multiplex PCR; TCRdb holds only in-frame clones, not every one. Of some 33,000 clones listed, 82% are singletons. The sample here was unsorted PBMCs, taken 0.6 years after starting antiretroviral therapy. These receptors all stem from a young man with HIV.

This chain joins TRBV7-9 and TRBJ2-7, with 10 nucleotides matching TRBD1. The CDR3 loop spans 15 amino acids. V was clipped by 5 bases and J by 2 bases; unmatched bases: 6. The germline V gene encodes CDR1 SEHNR and CDR2 FQNEAQ (reference sequence). CDR3 amino acids: CASSLGTGATYEQYF. The CDR3 nucleotides read TGTGCCAGCAGCCTGGGGACAGGGGCTACCTACGAGCAGTACTTC.

The chain joins TRBV19 to TRBJ1-5; no clear D gene. The V and J ends lost 5 bases and 0 bases respectively, with 11 bases between them. This CDR3 region has 15 residues. CDR1 and CDR2 from the germline V gene are LNHDA and SQIVND (reference sequence). The CDR3 sequence: CASSFSEYSNQPQHF. The CDR3 nucleotides are TGTGCCAGTAGTTTTTCGGAATATAGCAATCAGCCCCAGCATTTT.